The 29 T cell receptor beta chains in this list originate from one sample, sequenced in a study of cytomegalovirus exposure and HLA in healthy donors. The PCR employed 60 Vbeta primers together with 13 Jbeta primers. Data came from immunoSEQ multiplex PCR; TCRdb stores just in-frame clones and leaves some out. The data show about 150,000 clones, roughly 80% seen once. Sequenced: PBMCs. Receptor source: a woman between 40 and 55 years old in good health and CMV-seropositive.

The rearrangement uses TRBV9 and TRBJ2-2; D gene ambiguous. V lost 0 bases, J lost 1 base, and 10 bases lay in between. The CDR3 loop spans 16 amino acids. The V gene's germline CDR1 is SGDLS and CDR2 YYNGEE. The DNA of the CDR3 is TGTGCCAGCAGCGTAGTATTAGCCCAGAACACCGGGGAGCTGTTTTTT. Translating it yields CASSVVLAQNTGELFF.

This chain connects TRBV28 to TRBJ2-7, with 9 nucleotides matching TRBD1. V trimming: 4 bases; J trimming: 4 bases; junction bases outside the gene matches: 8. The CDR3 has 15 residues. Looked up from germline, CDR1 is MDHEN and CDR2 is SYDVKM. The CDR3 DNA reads TGTGCCAGCAGTTCCCACCCCGGGACAGGGTACGAGCAGTACTTC. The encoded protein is CASSSHPGTGYEQYF.

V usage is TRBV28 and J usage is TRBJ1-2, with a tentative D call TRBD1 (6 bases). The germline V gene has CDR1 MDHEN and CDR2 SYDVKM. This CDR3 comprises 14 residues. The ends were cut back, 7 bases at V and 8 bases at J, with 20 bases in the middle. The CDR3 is CASIAAGVSGGYTF. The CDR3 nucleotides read TGTGCCAGCATTGCGGCAGGGGTCTCCGGAGGCTACACCTTC.

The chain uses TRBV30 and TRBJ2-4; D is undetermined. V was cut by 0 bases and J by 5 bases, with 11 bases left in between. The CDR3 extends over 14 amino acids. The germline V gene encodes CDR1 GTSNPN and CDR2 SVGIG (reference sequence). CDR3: CAWSVSPLENIQYF. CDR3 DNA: TGTGCCTGGAGTGTATCCCCACTGGAAAACATTCAGTACTTC.

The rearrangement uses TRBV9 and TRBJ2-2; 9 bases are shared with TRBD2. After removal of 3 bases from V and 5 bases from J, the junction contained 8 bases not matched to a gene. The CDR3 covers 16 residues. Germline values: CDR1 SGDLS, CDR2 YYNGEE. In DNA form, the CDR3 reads TGTGCCAGCAGCGCGCTAGCGGGGAGTCGGACCGGGGAGCTGTTTTTT. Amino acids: CASSALAGSRTGELFF.

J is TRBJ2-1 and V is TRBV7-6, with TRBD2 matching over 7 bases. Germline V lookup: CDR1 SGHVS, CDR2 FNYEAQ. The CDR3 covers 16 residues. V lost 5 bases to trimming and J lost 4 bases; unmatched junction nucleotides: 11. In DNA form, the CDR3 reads TGTGCCAGCAGCCCCGGTGGAACTAGCGCTTACAATGAGCAGTTCTTC. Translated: CASSPGGTSAYNEQFF.

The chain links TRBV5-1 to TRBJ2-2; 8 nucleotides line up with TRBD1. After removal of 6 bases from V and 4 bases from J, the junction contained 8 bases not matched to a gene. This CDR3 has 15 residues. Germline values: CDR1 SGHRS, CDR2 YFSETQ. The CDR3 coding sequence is TGCGCCAGCACCGGAGGACAGGGAAGCACCGGGGAGCTGTTTTTT. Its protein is CASTGGQGSTGELFF.

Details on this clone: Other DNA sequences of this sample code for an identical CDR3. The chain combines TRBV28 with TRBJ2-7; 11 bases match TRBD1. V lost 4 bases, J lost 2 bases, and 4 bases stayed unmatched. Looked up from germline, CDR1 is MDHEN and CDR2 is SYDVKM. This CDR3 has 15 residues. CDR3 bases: TGTGCCAGCAGTTCTCCGGGACAGGGGGCCTACGAGCAGTACTTC. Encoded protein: CASSSPGQGAYEQYF.

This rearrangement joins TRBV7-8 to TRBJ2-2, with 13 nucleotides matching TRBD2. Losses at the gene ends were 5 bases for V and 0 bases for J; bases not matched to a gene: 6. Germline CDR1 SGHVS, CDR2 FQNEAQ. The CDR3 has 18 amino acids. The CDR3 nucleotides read TGTGCCAGCAGCCGGACTAGCGGGGGTAACTCGAACACCGGGGAGCTGTTTTTT. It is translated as CASSRTSGGNSNTGELFF.

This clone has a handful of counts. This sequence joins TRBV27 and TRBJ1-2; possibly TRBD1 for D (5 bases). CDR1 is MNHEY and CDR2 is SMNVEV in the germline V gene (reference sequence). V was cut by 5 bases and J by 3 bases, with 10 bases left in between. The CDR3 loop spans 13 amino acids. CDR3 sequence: CASSPLGHYGYTF. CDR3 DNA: TGTGCCAGCAGTCCCCTGGGGCACTATGGCTACACCTTC.

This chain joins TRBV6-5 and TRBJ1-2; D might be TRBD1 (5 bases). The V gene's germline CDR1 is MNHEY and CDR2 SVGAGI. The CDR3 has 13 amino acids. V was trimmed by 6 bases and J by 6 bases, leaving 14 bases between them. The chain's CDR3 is CASRTGDWHGYTF. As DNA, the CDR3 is TGTGCCAGCAGAACAGGTGACTGGCATGGCTACACCTTC.

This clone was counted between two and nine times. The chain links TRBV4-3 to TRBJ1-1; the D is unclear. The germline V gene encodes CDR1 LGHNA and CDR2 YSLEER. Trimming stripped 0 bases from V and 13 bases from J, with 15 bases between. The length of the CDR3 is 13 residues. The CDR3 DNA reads TGCGCCAGCAGCCAAGATAGGTTCTCCCGGGTTTTCTTT. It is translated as CASSQDRFSRVFF.

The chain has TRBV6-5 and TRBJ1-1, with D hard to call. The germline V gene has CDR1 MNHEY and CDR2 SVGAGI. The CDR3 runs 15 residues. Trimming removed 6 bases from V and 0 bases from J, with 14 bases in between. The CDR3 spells CASRAQMRVNTEAFF. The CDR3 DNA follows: TGTGCCAGCAGAGCCCAGATGCGGGTGAACACTGAAGCTTTCTTT.

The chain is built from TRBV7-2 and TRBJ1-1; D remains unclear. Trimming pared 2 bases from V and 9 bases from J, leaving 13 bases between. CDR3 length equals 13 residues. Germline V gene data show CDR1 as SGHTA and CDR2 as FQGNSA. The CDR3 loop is CASSLIVETKAFF. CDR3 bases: TGTGCCAGCAGCTTAATTGTGGAGACGAAAGCTTTCTTT.

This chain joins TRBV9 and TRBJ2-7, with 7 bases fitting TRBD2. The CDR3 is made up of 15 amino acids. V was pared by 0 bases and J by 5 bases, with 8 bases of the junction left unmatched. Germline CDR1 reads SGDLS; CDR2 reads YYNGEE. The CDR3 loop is CASSVGGGSTNEQYF. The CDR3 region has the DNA TGTGCCAGCAGCGTAGGTGGCGGGAGTACGAACGAGCAGTACTTC.

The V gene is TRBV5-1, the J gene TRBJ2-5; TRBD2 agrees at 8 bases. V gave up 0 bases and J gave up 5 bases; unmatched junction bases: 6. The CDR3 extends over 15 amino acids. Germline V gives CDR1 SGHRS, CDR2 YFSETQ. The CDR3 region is CASSLEGLDLETQYF. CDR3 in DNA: TGCGCCAGCAGCTTGGAGGGACTAGATTTGGAGACCCAGTACTTC.

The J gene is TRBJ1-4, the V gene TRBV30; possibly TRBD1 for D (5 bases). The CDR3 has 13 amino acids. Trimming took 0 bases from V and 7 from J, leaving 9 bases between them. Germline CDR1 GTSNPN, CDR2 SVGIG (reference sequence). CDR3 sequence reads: CAWSVLGGEKLFF. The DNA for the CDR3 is TGTGCCTGGAGTGTACTGGGGGGTGAAAAACTGTTTTTT.

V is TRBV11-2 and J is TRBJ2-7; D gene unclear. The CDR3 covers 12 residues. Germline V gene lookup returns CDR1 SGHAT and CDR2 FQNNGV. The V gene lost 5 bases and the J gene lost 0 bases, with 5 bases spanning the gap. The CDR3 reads CASSPSSYEQYF. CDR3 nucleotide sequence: TGTGCCAGCAGCCCATCCTCCTACGAGCAGTACTTC.

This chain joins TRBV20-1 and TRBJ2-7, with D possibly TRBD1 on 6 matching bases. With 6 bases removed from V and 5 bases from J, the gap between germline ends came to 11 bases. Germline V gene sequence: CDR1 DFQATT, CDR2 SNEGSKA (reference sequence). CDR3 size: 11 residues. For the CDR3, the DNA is TGCAGTGCAGGGGGTAGAGACGAGCAGTACTTC. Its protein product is CSAGGRDEQYF.

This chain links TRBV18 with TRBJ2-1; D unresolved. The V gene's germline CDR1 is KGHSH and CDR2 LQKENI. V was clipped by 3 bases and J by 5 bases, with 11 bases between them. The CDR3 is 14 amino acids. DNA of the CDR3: TGTGCCAGCTCACCTGGCCAGGTAAACAATGAGCAGTTCTTC. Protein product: CASSPGQVNNEQFF.

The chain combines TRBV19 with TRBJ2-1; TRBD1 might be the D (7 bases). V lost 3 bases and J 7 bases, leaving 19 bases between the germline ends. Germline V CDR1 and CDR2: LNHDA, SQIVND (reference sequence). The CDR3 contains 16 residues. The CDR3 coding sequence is TGTGCCAGTAGTATGTTCGGAGGGGGCGCAGGGAATGAGCAGTTCTTC. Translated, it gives CASSMFGGGAGNEQFF.

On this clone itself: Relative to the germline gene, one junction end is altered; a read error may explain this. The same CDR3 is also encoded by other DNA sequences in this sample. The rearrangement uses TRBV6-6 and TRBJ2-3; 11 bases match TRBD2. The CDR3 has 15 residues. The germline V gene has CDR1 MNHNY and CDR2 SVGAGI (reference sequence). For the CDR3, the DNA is TGCGCCAGCAGCCGACTAGCGGGGAGCACAGATACGCAGTATTTT. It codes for CASSRLAGSTDTQYF.

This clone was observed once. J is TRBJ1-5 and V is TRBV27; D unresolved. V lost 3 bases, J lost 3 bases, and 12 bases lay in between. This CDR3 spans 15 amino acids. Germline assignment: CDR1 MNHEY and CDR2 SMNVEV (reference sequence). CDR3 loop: CASSFVGSNNQPQHF. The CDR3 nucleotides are TGTGCCAGCAGTTTTGTCGGTAGTAACAATCAGCCCCAGCATTTT.

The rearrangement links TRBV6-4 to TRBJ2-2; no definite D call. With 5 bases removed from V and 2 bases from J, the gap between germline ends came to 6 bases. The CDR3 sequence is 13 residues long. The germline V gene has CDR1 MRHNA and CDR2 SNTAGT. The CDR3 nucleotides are TGTGCCAGCAGTAATTATAACACCGGGGAGCTGTTTTTT. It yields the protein CASSNYNTGELFF.

CDR3 sequence (DNA): TGTGCCAGCAGCCTAGGGACTAGCGGGAGCTACGAGCAGTACTTC. Its translation: CASSLGTSGSYEQYF. The genes are TRBV27 and TRBJ2-7; 14 positions match TRBD2. V lost 6 bases and J lost 3; bases outside the gene matches: 4. The CDR3 runs to 15 residues. The germline V gene encodes CDR1 MNHEY and CDR2 SMNVEV (reference sequence).

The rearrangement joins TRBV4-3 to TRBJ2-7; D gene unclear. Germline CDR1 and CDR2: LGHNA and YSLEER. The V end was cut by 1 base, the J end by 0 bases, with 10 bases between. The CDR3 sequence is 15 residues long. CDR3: CASSQAILSSYEQYF. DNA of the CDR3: TGCGCCAGCAGCCAAGCTATTTTAAGCTCCTACGAGCAGTACTTC.

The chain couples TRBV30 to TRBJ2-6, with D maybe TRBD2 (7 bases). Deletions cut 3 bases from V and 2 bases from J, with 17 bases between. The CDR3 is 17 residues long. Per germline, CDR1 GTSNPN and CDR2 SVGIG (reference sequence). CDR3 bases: TGTGCCTGGAGAGCCTGGACGGGGGGCACTGGGGCCAACGTCCTGACTTTC. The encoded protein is CAWRAWTGGTGANVLTF.

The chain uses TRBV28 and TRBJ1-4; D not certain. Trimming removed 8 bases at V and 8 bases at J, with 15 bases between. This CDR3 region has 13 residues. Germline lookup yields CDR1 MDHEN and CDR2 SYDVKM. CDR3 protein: CASGLGRGEKLFF. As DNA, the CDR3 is TGTGCCAGCGGGCTGGGGAGAGGCGAAAAACTGTTTTTT.

The CDR3 here is CASSSLLLLAGVDTQYF. CDR3 DNA: TGTGCCAGCAGTTCCCTCCTCTTATTAGCGGGAGTGGATACGCAGTATTTT. V usage is TRBV28 and J usage is TRBJ2-3; the match to TRBD2 covers 9 bases. Per germline, CDR1 MDHEN and CDR2 SYDVKM. The CDR3 contains 17 residues. V lost 4 bases to trimming and J lost 6 bases; unmatched junction nucleotides: 14.